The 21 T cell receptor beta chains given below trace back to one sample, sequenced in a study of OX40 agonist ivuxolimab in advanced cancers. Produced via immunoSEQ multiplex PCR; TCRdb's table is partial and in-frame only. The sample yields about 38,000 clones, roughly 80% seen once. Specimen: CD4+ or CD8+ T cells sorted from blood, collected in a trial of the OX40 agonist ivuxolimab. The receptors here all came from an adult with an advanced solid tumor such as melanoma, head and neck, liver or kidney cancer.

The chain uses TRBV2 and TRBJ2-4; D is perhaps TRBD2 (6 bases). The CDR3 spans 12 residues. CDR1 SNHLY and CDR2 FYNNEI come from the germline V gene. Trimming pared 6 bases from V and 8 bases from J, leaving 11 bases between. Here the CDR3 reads CASSEREDIQYF. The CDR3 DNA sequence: TGTGCCAGCAGCGAAAGGGAGGACATTCAGTACTTC.

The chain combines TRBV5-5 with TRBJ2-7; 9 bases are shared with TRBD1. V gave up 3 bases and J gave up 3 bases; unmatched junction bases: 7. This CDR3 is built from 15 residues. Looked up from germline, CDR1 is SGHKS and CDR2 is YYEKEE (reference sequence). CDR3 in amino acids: CASSWASGQGYEQYF. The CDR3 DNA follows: TGTGCCAGCAGCTGGGCTTCGGGACAGGGCTACGAGCAGTACTTC.

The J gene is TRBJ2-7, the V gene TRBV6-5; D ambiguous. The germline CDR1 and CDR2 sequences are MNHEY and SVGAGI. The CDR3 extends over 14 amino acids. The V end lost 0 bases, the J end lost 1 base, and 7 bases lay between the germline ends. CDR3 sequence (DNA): TGTGCCAGCAGTTACTCCGAGGATTCCTACGAGCAGTACTTC. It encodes CASSYSEDSYEQYF.

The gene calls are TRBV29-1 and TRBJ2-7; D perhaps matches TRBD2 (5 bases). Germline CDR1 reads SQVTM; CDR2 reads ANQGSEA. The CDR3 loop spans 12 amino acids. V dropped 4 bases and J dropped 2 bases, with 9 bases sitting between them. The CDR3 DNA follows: TGCAGCGTTGCGCTAGCCGCCTACGAGCAGTACTTC. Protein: CSVALAAYEQYF.

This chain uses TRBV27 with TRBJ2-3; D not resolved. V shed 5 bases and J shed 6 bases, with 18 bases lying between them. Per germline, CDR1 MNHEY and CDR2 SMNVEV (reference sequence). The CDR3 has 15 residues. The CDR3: CASSTNDPTRDTQYF. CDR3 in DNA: TGTGCCAGCAGTACCAACGACCCAACCAGGGATACGCAGTATTTT.

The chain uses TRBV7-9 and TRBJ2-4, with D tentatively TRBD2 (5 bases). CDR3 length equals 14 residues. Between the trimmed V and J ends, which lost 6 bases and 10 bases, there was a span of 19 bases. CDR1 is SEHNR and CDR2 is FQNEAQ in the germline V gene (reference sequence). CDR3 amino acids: CASRPATADGIQYF. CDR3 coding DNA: TGTGCCAGCAGGCCCGCCACAGCGGATGGGATTCAGTACTTC.

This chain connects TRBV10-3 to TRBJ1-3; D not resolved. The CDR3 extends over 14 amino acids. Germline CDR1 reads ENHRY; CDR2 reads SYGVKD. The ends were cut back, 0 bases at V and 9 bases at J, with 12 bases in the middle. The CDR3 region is CAISESVGNPTIYF. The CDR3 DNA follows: TGTGCCATCAGTGAGTCGGTGGGCAATCCCACCATATATTTT.

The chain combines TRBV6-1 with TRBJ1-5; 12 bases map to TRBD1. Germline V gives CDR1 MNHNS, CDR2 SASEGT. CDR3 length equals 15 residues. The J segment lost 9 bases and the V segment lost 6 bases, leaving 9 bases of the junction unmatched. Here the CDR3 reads CASRGQGAGLLPQHF. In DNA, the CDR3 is TGTGCCAGCAGGGGACAGGGGGCTGGGTTACTGCCCCAGCATTTT.

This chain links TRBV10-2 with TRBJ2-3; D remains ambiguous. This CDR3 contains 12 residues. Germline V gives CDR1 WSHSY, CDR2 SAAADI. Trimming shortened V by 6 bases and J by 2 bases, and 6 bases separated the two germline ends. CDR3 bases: TGCGCCAGCAGGCCGTTCACAGATACGCAGTATTTT. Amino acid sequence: CASRPFTDTQYF.

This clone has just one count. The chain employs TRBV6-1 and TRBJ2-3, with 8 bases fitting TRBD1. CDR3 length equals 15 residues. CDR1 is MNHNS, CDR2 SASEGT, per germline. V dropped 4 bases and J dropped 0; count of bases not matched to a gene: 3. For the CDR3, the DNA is TGTGCCAGCAGTGTACAGGGGGTAAGCACAGATACGCAGTATTTT. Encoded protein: CASSVQGVSTDTQYF.

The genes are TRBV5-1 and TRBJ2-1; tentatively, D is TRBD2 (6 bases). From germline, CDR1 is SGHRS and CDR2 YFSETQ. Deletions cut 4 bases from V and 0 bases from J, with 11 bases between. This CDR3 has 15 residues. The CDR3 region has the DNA TGCGCCAGCAGCATGGGACTTTCCTCCTACAATGAGCAGTTCTTC. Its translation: CASSMGLSSYNEQFF.

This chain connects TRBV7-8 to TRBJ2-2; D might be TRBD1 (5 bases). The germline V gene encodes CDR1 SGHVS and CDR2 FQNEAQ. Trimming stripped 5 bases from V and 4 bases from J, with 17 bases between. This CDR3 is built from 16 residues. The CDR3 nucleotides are TGTGCCAGCAGCCAAGGGGCCTCGGGCGGCACCGGGGAGCTGTTTTTT. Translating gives CASSQGASGGTGELFF.

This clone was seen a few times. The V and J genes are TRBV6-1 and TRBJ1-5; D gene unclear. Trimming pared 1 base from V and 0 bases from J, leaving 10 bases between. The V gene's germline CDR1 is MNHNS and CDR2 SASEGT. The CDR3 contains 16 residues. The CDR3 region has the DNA TGTGCCAGCAGTGAAGAGTGGGGTTATAGCAATCAGCCCCAGCATTTT. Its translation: CASSEEWGYSNQPQHF.

CDR3 in DNA: TGCGCCAGCAGCCAAGGTTTTAGTAGCGGGGCATCCTACGAGCAGTACTTC. Protein product: CASSQGFSSGASYEQYF. The chain has TRBV4-1 and TRBJ2-7; TRBD2 matches 8 bases. The V and J ends lost 1 base and 1 base, in that order; junction bases with no gene match: 9. This CDR3 comprises 17 residues. Germline loops: CDR1 MGHRA, CDR2 YSYEKL.

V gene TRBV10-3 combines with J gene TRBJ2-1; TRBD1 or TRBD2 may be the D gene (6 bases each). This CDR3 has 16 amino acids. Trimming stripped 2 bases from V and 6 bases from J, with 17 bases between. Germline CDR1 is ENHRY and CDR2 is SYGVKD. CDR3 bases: TGTGCCATCAGTGAGCCAGCTCGGACAGCGGGCAATGAGCAGTTCTTC. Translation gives CAISEPARTAGNEQFF.

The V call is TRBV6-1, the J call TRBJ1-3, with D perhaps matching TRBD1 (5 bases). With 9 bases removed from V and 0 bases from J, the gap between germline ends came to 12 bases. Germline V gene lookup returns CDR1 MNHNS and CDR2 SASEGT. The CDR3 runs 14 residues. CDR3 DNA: TGTGCCAGTAACAGGTGGAGCTCTGGAAACACCATATATTTT. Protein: CASNRWSSGNTIYF.

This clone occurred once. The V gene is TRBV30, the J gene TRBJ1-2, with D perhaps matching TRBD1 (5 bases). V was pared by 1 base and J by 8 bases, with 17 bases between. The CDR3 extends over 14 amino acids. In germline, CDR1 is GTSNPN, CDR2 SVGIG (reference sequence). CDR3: CAWSDSPQGSGYTF. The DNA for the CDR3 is TGTGCCTGGAGTGACAGCCCCCAGGGATCCGGCTACACCTTC.

CDR3 residues: CASGTLAGSPGEQYF. In DNA form, the CDR3 reads TGCGCCAGCGGGACTCTAGCGGGGTCCCCAGGGGAGCAGTACTTC. The genes are TRBV5-1 and TRBJ2-7; 9 nucleotides match TRBD2. The CDR3 is 15 amino acids. V shed 7 bases, J shed 7 bases, and the junction held 15 bases outside the gene matches. In germline, CDR1 is SGHRS, CDR2 YFSETQ.

CDR3 nucleotide sequence: TGTGCCAGCAGCTTGCGACTTCGACTAGCGGGGGGGCCGGGAGAGACCCAGTACTTC. Its translation: CASSLRLRLAGGPGETQYF. V and J are TRBV7-6 and TRBJ2-5; 14 bases line up with TRBD2. The CDR3 runs to 19 residues. Germline V lookup: CDR1 SGHVS, CDR2 FNYEAQ. With V trimmed by 3 bases and J by 4 bases, 13 bases remained unmatched. The whole variable domain, remainder taken from reference TRBV7-6 and TRBJ2-5, is GAGVSQSPRYKVTKRGQDVALRCDPISGHVSLYWYRQALGQGPEFLTYFNYEAQQDKSGLPNDRFSAERPEGSISTLTIQRTEQRDSAMYRCASSLRLRLAGGPGETQYFGPGTRLLVL.

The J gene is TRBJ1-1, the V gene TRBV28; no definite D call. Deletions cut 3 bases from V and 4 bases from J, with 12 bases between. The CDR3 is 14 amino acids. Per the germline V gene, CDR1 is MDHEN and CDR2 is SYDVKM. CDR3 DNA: TGTGCCAGCAGTTTGATCCGGGTTGGCACTGAAGCTTTCTTT. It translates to CASSLIRVGTEAFF.

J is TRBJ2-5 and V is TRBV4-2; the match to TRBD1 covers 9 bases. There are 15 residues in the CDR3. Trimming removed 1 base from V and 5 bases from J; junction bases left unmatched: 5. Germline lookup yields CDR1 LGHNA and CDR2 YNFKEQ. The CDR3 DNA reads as TGTGCCAGCAGCCAAGGGACAGGGGTTATGGAGACCCAGTACTTC. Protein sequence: CASSQGTGVMETQYF.